This T cell receptor beta chain was found in a study of regulatory T cells in long-lasting Graves disease (dated by TCRdb to the early 2020s). Study-wide context: Persistent Graves' disease meant more than 5 years of antithyroid drug treatment with TSH receptor autoantibodies that stayed positive. Persistent Graves' disease patients were compared with newly diagnosed Graves' disease patients by peripheral blood TCR sequencing and RNA sequencing. The study took place in China and was registered as a clinical trial. A total of around 35 samples were covered by TCR sequencing, comprising approximately 13 persistent and around 20 newly diagnosed Graves' disease patients. Antithyroid drugs had been taken for approximately 10 years on average by persistent Graves' disease patients in the clinical cohort. Overall results and qualifications from the work: Sequencing and analysis were restricted to the TCR beta chain. The small sample size was acknowledged by the authors as a limitation that may reduce accuracy. Persistent Graves' disease patients showed lower TCR Shannon entropy and fewer highly expanded clones than newly diagnosed patients, suggesting clonal expansion. TRBV28, TRBJ1-2 and TRBJ2-5 were preferentially used in persistent disease, while TRBV20-1 and TRBJ2-1 were favored in newly diagnosed disease. A larger number of public clonotypes was shared among persistent patients (over 2,500) than among newly diagnosed patients (approximately 930). Only peripheral blood was studied, because thyroid tissue, the primary lesion, was inaccessible.

Library prep was done by multiplex PCR. The instrument was an Illumina HiSeq 4000. CDR3 regions were amplified by Arm-PCR with iRepertoire HTBI primers to construct TCR beta libraries. Before sequencing, the PCR products underwent gel purification. Regarding the original processing steps: A total of 62 TRBV and 14 TRBJ segments were identified across samples and were used for gene usage analysis of CDR3 amino acid clonotypes. COPE and FqMerger were used to merge filtered high-quality paired reads into contigs. BLAST was used to align contigs to IMGT TRBV, TRBD and TRBJ reference genes, with CDR3 defined following IMGT. Clonotypes above 0.1% frequency were classified as highly expanded clones. Shannon entropy was used to measure repertoire diversity, and the Gini coefficient was used to measure V-J evenness. A clonotype found in more than one individual was treated as public. Starting from the raw public reads, TCRdb applied fastp trimming at Q25, assembled clones with MiXCR and retained in-frame beta chains. CDR3 protein duplicates are merged, each entry listing the most common genes and DNA. TCRdb, rather than the study authors, made the V and J calls. The sample data list roughly 450,000 distinct CDR3 sequences, and about a quarter of these were observed just once. The ten largest clones add up to roughly 26% of the sample.

This sample's time point label indicates: persistent/refractory GD, antithyroid drugs over 5 years with positive TRAb. For both TCR sequencing and RNA sequencing, RNA was extracted from PBMCs in TRIzol. The diagnosis of Graves' disease was made according to American Thyroid Association guidelines. Recruitment of patients was carried out at an endocrinology department in Xi'an, China. From each patient, 8 to 10 milliliters of peripheral blood was collected into an EDTA anticoagulant tube. Ficoll Paque Plus density gradient separation was used to isolate PBMCs, and no further T cell sorting was done. An Agilent 2100 Bioanalyzer and agarose gel were used to check RNA quality, while a NanoDrop 2000 measured RNA concentration. The CDR3, from cysteine to phenylalanine, totals 15 residues. The sequence is cut down to CDR3 DNA, 45 bases in frame from base 1. Trimming takes 0 bases from V and 2 bases from J, and the germline ends sit 5 bases apart. The germline V gene encodes CDR1 SGHAT and CDR2 FQNNGV.

Turning to this clonotype: Its specific antigen is unknown. No clone much larger than this one lies a single base away; base qualities are absent.

The sample in question was peripheral blood mononuclear cells (PBMCs), obtained when the disease was refractory, from a patient treated with antithyroid drugs. The sequence was obtained from a female donor with Graves disease. The rearranged chain carries TRBV11-2 and TRBJ2-6, with the D gene uncertain. The CDR3 sequence is CASSLDLAGANVLTF. The bases read TGTGCCAGCAGCTTAGACTTAGCTGGGGCCAACGTCCTGACTTTC.